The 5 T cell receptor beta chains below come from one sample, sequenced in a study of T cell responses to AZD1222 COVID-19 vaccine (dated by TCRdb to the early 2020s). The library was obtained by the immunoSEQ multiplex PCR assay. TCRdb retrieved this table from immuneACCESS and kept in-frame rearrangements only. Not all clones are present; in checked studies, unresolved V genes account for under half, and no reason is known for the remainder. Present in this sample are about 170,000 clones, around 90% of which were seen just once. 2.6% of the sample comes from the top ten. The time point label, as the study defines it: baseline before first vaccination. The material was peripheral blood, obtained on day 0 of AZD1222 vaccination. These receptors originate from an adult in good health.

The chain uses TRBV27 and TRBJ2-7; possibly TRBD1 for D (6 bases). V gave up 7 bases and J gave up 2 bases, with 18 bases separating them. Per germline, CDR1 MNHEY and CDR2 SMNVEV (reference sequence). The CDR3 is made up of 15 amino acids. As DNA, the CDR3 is TGTGCCAGCACCCCCTCGCAAACAGGGCCCTACGAGCAGTACTTC. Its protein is CASTPSQTGPYEQYF.

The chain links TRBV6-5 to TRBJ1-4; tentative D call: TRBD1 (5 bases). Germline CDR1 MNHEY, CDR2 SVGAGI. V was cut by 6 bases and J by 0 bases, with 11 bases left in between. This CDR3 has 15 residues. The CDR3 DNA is TGTGCCAGCAGGGGGGGGAGGTCAACTAATGAAAAACTGTTTTTT. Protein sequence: CASRGGRSTNEKLFF.

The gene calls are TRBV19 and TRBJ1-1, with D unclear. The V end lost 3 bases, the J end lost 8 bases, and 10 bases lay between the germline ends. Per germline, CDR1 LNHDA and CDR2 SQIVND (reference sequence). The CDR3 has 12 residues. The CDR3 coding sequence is TGTGCCAGTAGTATCGGGTCAACGGAAGCTTTCTTT. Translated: CASSIGSTEAFF.

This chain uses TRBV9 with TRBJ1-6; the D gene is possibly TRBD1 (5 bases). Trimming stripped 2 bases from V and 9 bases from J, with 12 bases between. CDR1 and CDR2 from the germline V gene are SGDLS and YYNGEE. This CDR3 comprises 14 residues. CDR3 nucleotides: TGTGCCAGCAGCGTCGGGACTGGGAGTTCACCCCTCCACTTT. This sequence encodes CASSVGTGSSPLHF.

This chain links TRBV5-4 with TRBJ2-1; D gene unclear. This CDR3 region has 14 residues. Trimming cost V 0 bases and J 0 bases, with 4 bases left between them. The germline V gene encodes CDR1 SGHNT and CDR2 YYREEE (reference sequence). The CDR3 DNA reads TGTGCCAGCAGCTTGGGAAACTCCTACAATGAGCAGTTCTTC. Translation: CASSLGNSYNEQFF.